One T cell receptor beta chain is described in this entry. Its antigen remains unknown. Only CD45RO-negative cells positively selected for CCR7 counted as naive CD8 cells, so terminally differentiated effector memory CD45RA+ cells were excluded. Produced via immunoSEQ multiplex PCR; TCRdb's table is partial and in-frame only. The sample contains more than 600,000 clones, just over 90% of which appear only once. This record belongs to a study of shared clonotypes between healthy human individuals. Overall study context: Three plates each covered CD4 naive and memory; CD8 naive two, CD8 memory one.

Study-wide findings and caveats: Researchers sampled blood only, noting tissue repertoires likely differ. Some naive CD4 clonotypes, 4% to 6%, turned up in common across several donors.

CDR1 is MNHNS and CDR2 is SASEGT in the germline V gene. The V gene end was trimmed by 4 bases and the J gene end by 10 bases; junction bases not matched to a gene: 15. The CDR3 totals 16 residues. This receptor was obtained from a young man in good health. The chain employs TRBV6-1 and TRBJ2-1; TRBD2 matches at 8 bases. Sequencing was done on a sample of naive CD8+ T cells sorted from blood. The CDR3 sequence: CASSGPTSALHSEQFF. CDR3 DNA sequence: TGTGCCAGCAGTGGCCCGACTAGCGCCCTTCATTCGGAGCAGTTCTTC.